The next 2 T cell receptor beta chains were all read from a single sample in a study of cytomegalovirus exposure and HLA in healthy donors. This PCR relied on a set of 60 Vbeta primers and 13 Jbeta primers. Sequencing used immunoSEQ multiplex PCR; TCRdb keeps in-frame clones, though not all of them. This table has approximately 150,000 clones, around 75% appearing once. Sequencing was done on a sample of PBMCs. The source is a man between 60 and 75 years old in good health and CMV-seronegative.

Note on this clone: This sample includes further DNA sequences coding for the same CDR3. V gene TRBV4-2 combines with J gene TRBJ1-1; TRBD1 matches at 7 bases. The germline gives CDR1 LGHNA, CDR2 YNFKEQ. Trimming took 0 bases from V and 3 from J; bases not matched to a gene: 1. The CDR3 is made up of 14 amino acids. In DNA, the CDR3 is TGTGCCAGCAGCCAAGACAGGGGGTACACTGAAGCTTTCTTT. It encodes CASSQDRGYTEAFF.

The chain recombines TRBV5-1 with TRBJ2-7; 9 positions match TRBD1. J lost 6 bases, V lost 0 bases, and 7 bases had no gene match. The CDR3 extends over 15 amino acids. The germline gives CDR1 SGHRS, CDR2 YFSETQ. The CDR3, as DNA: TGCGCCAGCAGCTTGGCAGGGACAGGGTTCTCCGAGCAGTACTTC. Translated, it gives CASSLAGTGFSEQYF.